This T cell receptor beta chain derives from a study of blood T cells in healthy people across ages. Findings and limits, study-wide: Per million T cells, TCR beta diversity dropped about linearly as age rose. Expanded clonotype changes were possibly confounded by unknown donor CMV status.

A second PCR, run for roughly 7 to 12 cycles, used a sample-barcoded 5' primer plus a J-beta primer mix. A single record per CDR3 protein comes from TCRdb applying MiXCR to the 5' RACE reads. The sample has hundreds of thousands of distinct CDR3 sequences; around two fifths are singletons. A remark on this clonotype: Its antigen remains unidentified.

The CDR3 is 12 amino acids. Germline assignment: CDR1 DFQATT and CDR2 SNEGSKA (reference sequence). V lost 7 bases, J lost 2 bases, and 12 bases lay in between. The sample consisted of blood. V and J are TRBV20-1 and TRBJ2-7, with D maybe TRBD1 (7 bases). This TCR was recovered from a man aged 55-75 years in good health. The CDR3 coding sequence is TGCAGTGGGGCGGGACAGACCTACGAGCAGTACTTC. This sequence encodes CSGAGQTYEQYF.